This T cell receptor beta chain was sequenced in a study of T cells in Graves' hyperthyroidism and ophthalmopathy. Study findings and constraints: A 13 V-J signature model discriminated ophthalmopathy versus stable hyperthyroidism. Most clonotypes that expanded in the thyroid above 0.001 also showed up in blood.

CDR3 length: 14 amino acids. The germline V and J ends were trimmed by 2 bases and 5 bases, with 10 bases remaining between them. Germline-derived CDR1 and CDR2 are KGHSH and LQKENI. This clonotype was recorded many times. Its antigen is unidentified. Amplified regions were TCR beta CDR3 sequences from RNA transcripts. First-round RT-PCR of the TCR CDR3 relied on the HTBI primer set. TCRdb reprocessed the multiplex PCR reads with MiXCR, giving one entry per CDR3 protein. The sample includes hundreds of thousands of distinct CDR3 sequences, approximately 15% of them seen just once. This chain connects TRBV18 to TRBJ1-5; D gene uncertain. The sequenced material came from blood. The receptor was derived from a woman aged 40-49 years with Graves' ophthalmopathy. CDR3 in amino acids: CASSPGNGDQPQHF. The CDR3 bases are TGTGCCAGCTCACCAGGAAACGGGGATCAGCCCCAGCATTTT.